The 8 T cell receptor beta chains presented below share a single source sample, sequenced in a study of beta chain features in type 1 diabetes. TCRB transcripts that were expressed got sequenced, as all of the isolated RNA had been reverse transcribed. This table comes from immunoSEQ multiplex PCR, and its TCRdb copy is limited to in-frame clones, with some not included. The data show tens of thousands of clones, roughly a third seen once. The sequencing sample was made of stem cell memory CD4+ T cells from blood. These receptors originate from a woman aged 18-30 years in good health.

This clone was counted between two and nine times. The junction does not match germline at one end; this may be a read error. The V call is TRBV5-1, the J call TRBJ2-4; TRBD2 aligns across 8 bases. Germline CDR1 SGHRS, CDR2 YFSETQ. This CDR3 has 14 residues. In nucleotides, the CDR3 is TGCGCCAGCAGCTTCGGACTAGCCGAAAACATTCAGTACTTC. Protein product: CASSFGLAENIQYF. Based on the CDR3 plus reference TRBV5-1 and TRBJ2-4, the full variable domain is KAGVTQTPRYLIKTRGQQVTLSCSPISGHRSVSWYQQTPGQGLQFLFEYFSETQRNKGNFPGRFSGRQFSNSRSEMNVSTLELGDSALYLCASSFGLAENIQYFGAGTRLSVL.

The CDR3 coding sequence is TGCAGCGTTGAGGTGGGACATCTCAACACTGAAGCTTTCTTT. Translation gives CSVEVGHLNTEAFF. The V call is TRBV29-1, the J call TRBJ1-1; tentative D call: TRBD1 (6 bases). The CDR3 loop spans 14 amino acids. Deletions cut 3 bases from V and 2 bases from J, with 13 bases between. The germline gives CDR1 SQVTM, CDR2 ANQGSEA.

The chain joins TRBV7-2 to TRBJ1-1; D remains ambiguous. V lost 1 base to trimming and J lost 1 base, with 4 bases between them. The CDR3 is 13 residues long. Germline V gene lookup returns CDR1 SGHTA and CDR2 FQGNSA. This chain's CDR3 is CASSLDRNTEAFF. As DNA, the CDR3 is TGTGCCAGCAGCTTAGACAGGAACACTGAAGCTTTCTTT.

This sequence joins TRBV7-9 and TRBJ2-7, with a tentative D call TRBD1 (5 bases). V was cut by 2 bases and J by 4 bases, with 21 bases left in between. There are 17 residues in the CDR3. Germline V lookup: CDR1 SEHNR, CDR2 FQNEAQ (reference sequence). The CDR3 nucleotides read TGTGCCAGCAGCTTAACCTCTGGCCCCAGGGATCTGTACGAGCAGTACTTC. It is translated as CASSLTSGPRDLYEQYF. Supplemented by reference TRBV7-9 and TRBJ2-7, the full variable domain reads DTGVSQNPRHKITKRGQNVTFRCDPISEHNRLYWYRQTLGQGPEFLTYFQNEAQLEKSRLLSDRFSAERPKGSFSTLEIQRTEQGDSAMYLCASSLTSGPRDLYEQYFGPGTRLTVT.

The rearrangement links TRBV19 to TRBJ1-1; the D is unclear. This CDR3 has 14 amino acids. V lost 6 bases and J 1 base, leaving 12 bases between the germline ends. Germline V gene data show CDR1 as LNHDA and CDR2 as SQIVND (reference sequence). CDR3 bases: TGTGCCAGTAGCTGGCACCGGGAGAACACTGAAGCTTTCTTT. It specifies CASSWHRENTEAFF.

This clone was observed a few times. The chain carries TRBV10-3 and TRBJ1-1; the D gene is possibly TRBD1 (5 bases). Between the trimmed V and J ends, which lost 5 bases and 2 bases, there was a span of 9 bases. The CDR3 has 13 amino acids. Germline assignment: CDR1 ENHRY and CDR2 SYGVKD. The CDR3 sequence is CAISQTVNTEAFF. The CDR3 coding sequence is TGTGCCATCAGTCAGACAGTTAACACTGAAGCTTTCTTT.

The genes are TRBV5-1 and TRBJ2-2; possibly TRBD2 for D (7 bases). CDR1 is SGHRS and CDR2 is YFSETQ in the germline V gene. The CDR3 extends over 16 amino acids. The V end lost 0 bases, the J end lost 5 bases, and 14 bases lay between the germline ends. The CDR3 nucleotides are TGCGCCAGCAGCTTGGATGGGGGCGGGAGAACCGGGGAGCTGTTTTTT. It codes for CASSLDGGGRTGELFF.

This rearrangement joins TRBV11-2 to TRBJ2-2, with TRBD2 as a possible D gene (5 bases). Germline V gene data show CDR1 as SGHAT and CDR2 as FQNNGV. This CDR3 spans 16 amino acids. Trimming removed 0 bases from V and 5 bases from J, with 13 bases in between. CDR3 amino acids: CASSLESGSWTGELFF. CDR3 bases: TGTGCCAGCAGCTTAGAGTCGGGGAGCTGGACCGGGGAGCTGTTTTTT.